This TCR beta chain was recorded in a study of CD8 T cells in Susac syndrome (dated by TCRdb to the late 2010s). Context from the whole study: Of the Susac syndrome patients who were sequenced, six had clinically active disease and roughly 8 were in clinical remission. Susac syndrome patients were therapy-naive, on corticosteroids (some also receiving IVIg), or on IVIg alone at blood withdrawal. The study used repertoire sequencing to test whether antigen drove CD8+ T cell activation and differentiation in Susac syndrome. General study outcomes and caveats: The number of individuals in the TCR sequencing and HLA analysis was acknowledged as relatively small. In patients with Susac syndrome, the CD4+ T cell repertoire showed no detectable clonal expansion.

Reading from cysteine to phenylalanine, the CDR3 counts 14 amino acids. The sequence is cut down to CDR3 DNA, 42 bases in frame from base 1. Per the germline V gene, SGHRS is the CDR1 and YFSETQ is the CDR2. The V end loses 0 bases and the J end loses 0 bases, and a stretch of 4 bases separates them. RNA was extracted using the RNeasy kit, and about 0.5 to 1 ug of the RNA was reverse transcribed with random hexamers. TCR beta CDR3 regions were amplified with the immunoSEQ multiplex PCR assay covering 54 Vbeta and 13 Jbeta segments. Bias from PCR amplification was corrected by using a synthetic template baseline for primer optimization and for computational correction. The authors processed their data as follows. Reads were assigned to V, D and J genes according to IMGT and analyzed in immunoSEQ Analyzer, with only productive sequences retained. To calculate clonality, Shannon entropy was normalized by log2 of the number of productive unique sequences and then subtracted from one. For each patient and control, public and private clones were evaluated among the 100 most prevalent clones. A clone was defined as Susac-specific if it was absent from the healthy and MS cohorts, from about 1,100 published viral clones and from other ImmuneACCESS disease sequences. TCRdb passed the public sequencing reads through fastp at Q25 and MiXCR, retaining productive beta sequences. Entries that share a CDR3 protein sequence are merged under the most common genes and DNA. TCRdb, not the original authors, processed these V and J calls. The table for this sample lists about 77,000 distinct CDR3 sequences; 93% of them were counted only once. The ten largest clonotypes hold 0.52% of the sample.

Peripheral blood CD8+ and CD4+ T cells from healthy donors, Susac syndrome patients and multiple sclerosis patients were profiled by high-throughput TCR beta sequencing. Recently defined diagnostic criteria for definite or probable disease were met by the Susac syndrome patients. Bulk CD8+ and CD4+ T cells were purified by magnetic negative isolation, while CD8+ TEMRA cells were enriched using FACS. Blood was collected in EDTA tubes and processed within 24 hours, with PBMCs isolated through density gradient centrifugation. PBMCs intended for TCR sequencing were cryopreserved in liquid nitrogen and thawed later in a water bath at 37 degrees C. Purity of sorted or isolated CD4+, CD8+ and CD8+ TEMRA cells was at least 90%. Turning to this clonotype: Its recognized antigen is unknown. No much larger clone is present one base from it, and per-base qualities are unavailable.

The chain is encoded by TRBV5-1 joined to TRBJ2-4; the D gene assignment is ambiguous. The TCR sequence derives from a human donor with Susac syndrome. The specimen sequenced was CD4+ T cells from PBMCs. In nucleotide form, the sequence is TGCGCCAGCAGCTTGGATGTAGCCAAAAACATTCAGTACTTC. Translated, this is CASSLDVAKNIQYF. When the CDR3 is completed using the reference TRBV5-1 and TRBJ2-4 genes on either side, the full variable domain is KAGVTQTPRYLIKTRGQQVTLSCSPISGHRSVSWYQQTPGQGLQFLFEYFSETQRNKGNFPGRFSGRQFSNSRSEMNVSTLELGDSALYLCASSLDVAKNIQYFGAGTRLSVL.